This T cell receptor (beta chain) was identified in a study of blood T cell repertoires in COVID-19. Those who participated ranged in age from about 18 to 89 years and resided in 20 to 30 US areas. CDR1 is KGHDR, CDR2 SFDVKD, per germline. CDR3 length equals 17 residues. The junction had 15 bases not matched to a gene; V was cut back by 2 bases and J by 7 bases. Profiling relied on immunoSEQ multiplex PCR, and the TCRdb table lists in-frame clones only, not all of them. This sample has 350,000 to 450,000 clones, with around 89% found just once. The chain carries TRBV24-1 and TRBJ2-7; 8 bases align to TRBD1. The source material was PBMCs or T cells enriched from blood (not recorded which). This sequence originates from a man aged 30 to 39 who had recovered from COVID-19. The CDR3 sequence: CATSDSRNRDRTREQYF. Here the CDR3 DNA reads TGTGCCACCAGTGATTCTAGGAACCGGGACAGGACTCGAGAGCAGTACTTC.